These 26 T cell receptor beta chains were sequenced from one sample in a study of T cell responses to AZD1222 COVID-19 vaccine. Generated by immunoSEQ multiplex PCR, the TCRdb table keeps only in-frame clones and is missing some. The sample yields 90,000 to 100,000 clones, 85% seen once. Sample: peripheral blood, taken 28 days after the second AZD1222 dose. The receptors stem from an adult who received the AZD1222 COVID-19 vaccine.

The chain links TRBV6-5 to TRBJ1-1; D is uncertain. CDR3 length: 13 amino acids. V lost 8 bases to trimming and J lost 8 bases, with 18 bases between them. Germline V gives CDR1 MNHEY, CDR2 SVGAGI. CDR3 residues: CASLPLPRAEAFF. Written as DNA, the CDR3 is TGTGCCAGCCTTCCACTACCCCGAGCCGAAGCTTTCTTT.

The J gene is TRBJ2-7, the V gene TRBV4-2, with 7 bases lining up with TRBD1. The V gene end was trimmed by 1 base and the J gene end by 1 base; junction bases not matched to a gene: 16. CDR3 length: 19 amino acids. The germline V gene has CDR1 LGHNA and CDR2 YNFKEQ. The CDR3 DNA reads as TGTGCCAGCAGCCAAGTTGAGGGGTTCATAGGGACAGCGTCCTACGAGCAGTACTTC. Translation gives CASSQVEGFIGTASYEQYF.

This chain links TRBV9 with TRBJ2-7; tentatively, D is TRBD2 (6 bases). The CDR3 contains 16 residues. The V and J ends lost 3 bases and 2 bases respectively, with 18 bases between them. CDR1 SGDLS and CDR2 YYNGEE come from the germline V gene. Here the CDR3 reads CASSGGISGTTYEQYF. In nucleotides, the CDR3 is TGTGCCAGCAGCGGTGGGATTAGCGGTACAACCTACGAGCAGTACTTC.

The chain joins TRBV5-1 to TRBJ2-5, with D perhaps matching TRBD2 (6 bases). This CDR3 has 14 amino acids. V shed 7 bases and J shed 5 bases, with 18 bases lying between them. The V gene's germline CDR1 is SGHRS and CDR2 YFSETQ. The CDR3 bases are TGCGCCAGCTCACGGGGGTCACCTGGGGAGACCCAGTACTTC. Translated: CASSRGSPGETQYF.

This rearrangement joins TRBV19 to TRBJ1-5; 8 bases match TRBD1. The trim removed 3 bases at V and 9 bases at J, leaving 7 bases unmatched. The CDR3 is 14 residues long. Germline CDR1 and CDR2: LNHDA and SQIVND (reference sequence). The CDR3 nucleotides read TGTGCCAGTAGTATCAGGGGGCGGCAGGTGCCCCAGCATTTT. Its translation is CASSIRGRQVPQHF. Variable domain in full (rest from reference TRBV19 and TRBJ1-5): DGGITQSPKYLFRKEGQNVTLSCEQNLNHDAMYWYRQDPGQGLRLIYYSQIVNDFQKGDIAEGYSVSREKKESFPLTVTSAQKNPTAFYLCASSIRGRQVPQHFGDGTRLSIL.

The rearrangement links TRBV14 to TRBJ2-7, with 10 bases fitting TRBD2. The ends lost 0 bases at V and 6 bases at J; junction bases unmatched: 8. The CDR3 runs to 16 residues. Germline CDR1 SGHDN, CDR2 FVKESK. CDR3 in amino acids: CASSQETLAGVGEQYF. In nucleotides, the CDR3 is TGTGCCAGCAGCCAAGAAACGCTAGCGGGAGTGGGCGAGCAGTACTTC.

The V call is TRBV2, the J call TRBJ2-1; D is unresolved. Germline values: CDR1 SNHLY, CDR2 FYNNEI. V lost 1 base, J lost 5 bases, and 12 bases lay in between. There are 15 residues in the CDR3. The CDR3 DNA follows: TGTGCCAGCAGTGAAGAGAGCCAGCTCAACAATGAGCAGTTCTTC. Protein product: CASSEESQLNNEQFF.

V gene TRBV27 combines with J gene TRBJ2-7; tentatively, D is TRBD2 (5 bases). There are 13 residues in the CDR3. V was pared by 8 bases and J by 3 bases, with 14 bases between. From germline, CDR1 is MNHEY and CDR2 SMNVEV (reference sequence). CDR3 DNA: TGTGCCAGCCTAGGGTCCGGGAACTACGAGCAGTACTTC. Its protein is CASLGSGNYEQYF.

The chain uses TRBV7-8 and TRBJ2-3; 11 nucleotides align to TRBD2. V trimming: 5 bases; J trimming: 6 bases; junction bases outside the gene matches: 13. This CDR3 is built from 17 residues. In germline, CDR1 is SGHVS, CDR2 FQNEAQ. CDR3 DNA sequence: TGTGCCAGCAGCCCCCGCTCTACGGGACTAGCGGATGATACGCAGTATTTT. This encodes CASSPRSTGLADDTQYF.

The CDR3 spells CASSQGYHSGNTIYF. The DNA of the CDR3 is TGTGCCAGCAGCCAAGGTTACCACTCTGGAAACACCATATATTTT. The chain carries TRBV3-1 (or the pseudogene TRBV3-2) and TRBJ1-3; no clear D. In germline, CDR1 is LGHDT, CDR2 YNNKEL (reference sequence). CDR3 size: 15 residues. The V end lost 1 base, the J end lost 0 bases, and 7 bases lay between the germline ends.

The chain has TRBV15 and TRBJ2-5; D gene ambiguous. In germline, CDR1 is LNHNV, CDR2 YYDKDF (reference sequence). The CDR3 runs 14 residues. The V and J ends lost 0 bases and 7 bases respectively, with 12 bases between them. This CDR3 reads CATSRDPAAGTQYF. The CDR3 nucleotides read TGTGCCACCAGCAGAGATCCGGCGGCTGGGACCCAGTACTTC.

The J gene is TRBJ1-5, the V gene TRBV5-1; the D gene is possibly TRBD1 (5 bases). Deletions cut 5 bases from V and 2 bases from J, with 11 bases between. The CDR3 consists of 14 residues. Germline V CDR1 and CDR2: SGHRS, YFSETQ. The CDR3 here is CASRRGSGNQPQHF. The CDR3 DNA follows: TGCGCCAGCAGGAGGGGATCGGGCAATCAGCCCCAGCATTTT.

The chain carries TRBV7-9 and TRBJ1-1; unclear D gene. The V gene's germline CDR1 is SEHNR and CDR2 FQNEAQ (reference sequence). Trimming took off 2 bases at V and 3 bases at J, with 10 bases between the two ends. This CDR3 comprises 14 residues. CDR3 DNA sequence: TGTGCCAGCAGCTTAAGGTCACTTCACACTGAAGCTTTCTTT. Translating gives CASSLRSLHTEAFF.

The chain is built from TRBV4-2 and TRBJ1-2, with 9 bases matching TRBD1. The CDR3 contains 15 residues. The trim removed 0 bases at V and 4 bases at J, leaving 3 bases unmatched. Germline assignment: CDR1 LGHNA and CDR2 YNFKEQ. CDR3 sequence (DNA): TGTGCCAGCAGCCAAGATCCGGGACAGGGCTATGGCTACACCTTC. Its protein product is CASSQDPGQGYGYTF.

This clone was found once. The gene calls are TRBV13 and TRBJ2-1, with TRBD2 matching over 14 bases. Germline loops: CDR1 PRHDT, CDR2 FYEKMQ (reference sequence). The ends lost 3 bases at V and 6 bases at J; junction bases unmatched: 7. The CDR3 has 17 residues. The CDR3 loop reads CASSFRLAGGLSNEQFF. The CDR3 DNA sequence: TGTGCCAGCAGCTTTAGACTAGCGGGGGGGTTGAGCAATGAGCAGTTCTTC.

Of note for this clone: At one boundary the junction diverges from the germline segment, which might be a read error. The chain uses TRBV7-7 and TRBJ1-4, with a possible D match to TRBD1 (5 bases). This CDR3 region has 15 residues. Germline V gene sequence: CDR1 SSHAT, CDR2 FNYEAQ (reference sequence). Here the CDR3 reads CASSFGQGAGEKLFF. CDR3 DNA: TGTGCTAGCAGCTTTGGTCAGGGTGCGGGTGAAAAACTGTTTTTT. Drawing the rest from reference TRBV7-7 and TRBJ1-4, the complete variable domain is GAGVSQSPRYKVTKRGQDVTLRCDPISSHATLYWYQQALGQGPEFLTYFNYEAQPDKSGLPSDRFSAERPEGSISTLTIQRTEQRDSAMYRCASSFGQGAGEKLFFGSGTQLSVL.

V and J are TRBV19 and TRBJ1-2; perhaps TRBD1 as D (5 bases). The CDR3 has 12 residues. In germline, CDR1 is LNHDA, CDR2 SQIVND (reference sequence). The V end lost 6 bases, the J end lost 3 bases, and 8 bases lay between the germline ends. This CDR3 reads CASRGDDYGYTF. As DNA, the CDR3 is TGTGCCAGTAGGGGGGACGACTATGGCTACACCTTC.

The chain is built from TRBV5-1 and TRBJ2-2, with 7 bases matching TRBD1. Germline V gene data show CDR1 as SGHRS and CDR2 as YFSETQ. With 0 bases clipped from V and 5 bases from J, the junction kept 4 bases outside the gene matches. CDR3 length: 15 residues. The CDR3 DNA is TGCGCCAGCAGCTTGGGCAGGGGGTCAACCGGGGAGCTGTTTTTT. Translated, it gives CASSLGRGSTGELFF.

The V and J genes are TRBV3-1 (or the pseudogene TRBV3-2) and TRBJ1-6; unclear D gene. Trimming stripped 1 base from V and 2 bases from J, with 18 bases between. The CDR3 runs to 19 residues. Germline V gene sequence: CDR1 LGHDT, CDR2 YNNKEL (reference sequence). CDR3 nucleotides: TGTGCCAGCAGCCAAGGAAAAATCTTGGGCAGTCCCTATAATTCACCCCTCCACTTT. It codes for CASSQGKILGSPYNSPLHF.

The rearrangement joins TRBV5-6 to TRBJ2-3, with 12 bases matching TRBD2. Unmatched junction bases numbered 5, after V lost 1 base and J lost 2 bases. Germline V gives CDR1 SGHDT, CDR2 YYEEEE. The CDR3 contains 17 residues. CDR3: CASSLWLAGGPTDTQYF. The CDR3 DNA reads TGTGCCAGCAGCTTGTGGCTAGCGGGGGGGCCCACAGATACGCAGTATTTT.

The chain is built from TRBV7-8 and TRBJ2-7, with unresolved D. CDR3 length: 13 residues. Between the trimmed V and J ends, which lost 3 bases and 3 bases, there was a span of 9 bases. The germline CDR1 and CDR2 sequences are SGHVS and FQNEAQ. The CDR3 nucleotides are TGTGCCAGCAGCTTGGTGGTTGACTACGAGCAGTACTTC. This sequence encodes CASSLVVDYEQYF. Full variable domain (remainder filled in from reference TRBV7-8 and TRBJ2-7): GAGVSQSPRYKVAKRGQDVALRCDPISGHVSLFWYQQALGQGPEFLTYFQNEAQLDKSGLPSDRFFAERPEGSVSTLKIQRTQQEDSAVYLCASSLVVDYEQYFGPGTRLTVT.

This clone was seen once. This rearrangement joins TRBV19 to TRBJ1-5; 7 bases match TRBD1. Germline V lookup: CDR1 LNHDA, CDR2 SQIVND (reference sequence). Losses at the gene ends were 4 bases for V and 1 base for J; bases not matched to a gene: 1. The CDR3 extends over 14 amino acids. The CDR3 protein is CASSTDRSNQPQHF. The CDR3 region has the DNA TGTGCCAGTAGTACGGACAGGAGCAATCAGCCCCAGCATTTT.

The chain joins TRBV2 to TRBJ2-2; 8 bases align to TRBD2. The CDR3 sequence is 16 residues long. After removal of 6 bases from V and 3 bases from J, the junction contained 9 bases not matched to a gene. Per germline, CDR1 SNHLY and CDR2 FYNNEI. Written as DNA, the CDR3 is TGTGCCAGCAGCGCCAGGACTAGCTCATACACCGGGGAGCTGTTTTTT. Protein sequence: CASSARTSSYTGELFF. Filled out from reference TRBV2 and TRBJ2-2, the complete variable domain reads EPEVTQTPSHQVTQMGQEVILRCVPISNHLYFYWYRQILGQKVEFLVSFYNNEISEKSEIFDDQFSVERPDGSNFTLKIRSTKLEDSAMYFCASSARTSSYTGELFFGEGSRLTVL.

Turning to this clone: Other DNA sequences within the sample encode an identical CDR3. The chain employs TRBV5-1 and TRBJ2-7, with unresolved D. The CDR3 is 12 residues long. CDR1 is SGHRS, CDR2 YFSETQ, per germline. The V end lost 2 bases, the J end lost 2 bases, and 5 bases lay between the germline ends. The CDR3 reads CASSLRPYEQYF. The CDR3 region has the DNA TGCGCCAGCAGCTTACGTCCCTACGAGCAGTACTTC.

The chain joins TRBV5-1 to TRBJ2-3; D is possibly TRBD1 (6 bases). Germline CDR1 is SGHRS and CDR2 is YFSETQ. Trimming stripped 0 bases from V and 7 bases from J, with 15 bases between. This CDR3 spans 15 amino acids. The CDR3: CASSLAGDTIYTQYF. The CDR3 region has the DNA TGCGCCAGCAGCTTGGCCGGGGACACCATTTATACGCAGTATTTT.

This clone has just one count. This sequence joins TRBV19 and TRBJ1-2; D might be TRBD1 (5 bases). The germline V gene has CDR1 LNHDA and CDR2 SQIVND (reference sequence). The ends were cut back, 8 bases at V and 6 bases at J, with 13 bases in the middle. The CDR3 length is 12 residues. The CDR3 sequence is CASHSREDGYTF. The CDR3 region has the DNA TGTGCCAGTCATTCCAGGGAGGATGGCTACACCTTC.